The 6 T cell receptor beta chains listed next were all sequenced from one sample in a study of cytomegalovirus exposure and HLA in healthy donors. This table comes from immunoSEQ multiplex PCR, and its TCRdb copy is limited to in-frame clones, with some not included. The sample shows more than 95,000 clones, 90% to 97% of them seen only once. The sequenced sample was PBMCs. The receptors come from a man aged 18 to 30 in good health and CMV-seronegative.

There are a few counts of this clone. The chain joins TRBV27 to TRBJ1-2, with a tentative D call TRBD1 (5 bases). Trimming stripped 7 bases from V and 4 bases from J, with 16 bases between. The CDR3 runs 14 residues. Germline CDR1 reads MNHEY; CDR2 reads SMNVEV (reference sequence). The CDR3 region has the DNA TGTGCCAGCACCCGCGGAGGGGCGGGCTATGGCTACACCTTC. It yields the protein CASTRGGAGYGYTF.

V and J are TRBV11-2 and TRBJ2-1; D may be TRBD1 (6 bases). CDR3 size: 16 residues. CDR1 is SGHAT and CDR2 is FQNNGV in the germline V gene. Trimming cost V 5 bases and J 4 bases, with 18 bases left between them. CDR3 amino acids: CASSQEGEWGYNEQFF. CDR3 DNA sequence: TGTGCCAGCAGCCAAGAGGGGGAGTGGGGATACAATGAGCAGTTCTTC.

The chain couples TRBV5-5 to TRBJ1-2; the D gene is possibly TRBD1 (5 bases). Between the trimmed V and J ends, which lost 4 bases and 4 bases, there was a span of 11 bases. Germline V gives CDR1 SGHKS, CDR2 YYEKEE (reference sequence). The CDR3 loop spans 13 amino acids. In DNA form, the CDR3 reads TGTGCCAGCAGCCCTGGGGGGATCTATGGCTACACCTTC. It codes for CASSPGGIYGYTF.

This rearrangement joins TRBV5-5 to TRBJ1-4; D is unclear. Trimming removed 0 bases at V and 11 bases at J, with 11 bases between. The germline V gene encodes CDR1 SGHKS and CDR2 YYEKEE (reference sequence). CDR3 length: 13 residues. The CDR3 protein is CASSLAGMEKLFF. CDR3 DNA: TGTGCCAGCAGCTTGGCGGGGATGGAGAAACTGTTTTTT.

J is TRBJ1-1 and V is TRBV6-5; D gene unclear. With 2 bases removed from V and 2 bases from J, the gap between germline ends came to 9 bases. The CDR3 runs to 14 residues. CDR1 is MNHEY and CDR2 is SVGAGI in the germline V gene. The CDR3 sequence: CASSYLGVNTEAFF. The CDR3 DNA is TGTGCCAGCAGTTACCTGGGAGTAAACACTGAAGCTTTCTTT.

The chain recombines TRBV11-3 with TRBJ1-1; the D gene is possibly TRBD1 (6 bases). The CDR3 consists of 16 residues. Germline-derived CDR1 and CDR2 are SGHNT and YENEEA. With 5 bases removed from V and 0 bases from J, the gap between germline ends came to 16 bases. The CDR3, as DNA: TGTGCCAGCAGCCCAGACCCGACAGGCATGAACACTGAAGCTTTCTTT. Translated, it gives CASSPDPTGMNTEAFF.